This TCR beta chain was documented in a study of blood T cell repertoires in COVID-19. Study as a whole: The study drew acute and convalescent COVID-19 samples from the United States, Italy and Spain. In each case, the material was cDNA or gDNA derived from T cells, B-cell-depleted T cells, or PBMCs.

Patients at the Seattle site were enrolled during active infection and followed longitudinally. Germline V gene data show CDR1 as LNHDA and CDR2 as SQIVND (reference sequence). The V gene end was trimmed by 6 bases and the J gene end by 0 bases; junction bases not matched to a gene: 5. This CDR3 has 15 amino acids. In the original analysis: Amplification with reference gene primers provided the estimates of nucleated cell counts. Only in-frame clones appear in the TCRdb table, and some are missing; sequencing was by immunoSEQ multiplex PCR. Clone size and the V and J calls come from that table; the DNA yielded D and trimming. Of roughly 340,000 clones listed, around 86% were seen once; the top ten hold about 6%.

The J gene is TRBJ2-7, the V gene TRBV19; 10 bases align to TRBD2. This TCR was sampled from a woman in her 50s with COVID-19, enrolled during active disease. The specimen sequenced was peripheral blood. CDR3 coding DNA: TGTGCCAGTAGCCGGACTAGCGGCTACTCCTACGAGCAGTACTTC. Translating it yields CASSRTSGYSYEQYF.